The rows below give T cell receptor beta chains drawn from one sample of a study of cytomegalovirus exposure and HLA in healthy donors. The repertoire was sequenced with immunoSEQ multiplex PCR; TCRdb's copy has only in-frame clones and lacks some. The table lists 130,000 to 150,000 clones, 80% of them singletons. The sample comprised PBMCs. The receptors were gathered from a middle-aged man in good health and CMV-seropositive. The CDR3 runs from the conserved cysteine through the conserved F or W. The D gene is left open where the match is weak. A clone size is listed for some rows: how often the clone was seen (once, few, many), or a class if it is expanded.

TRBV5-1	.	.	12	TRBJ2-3	CASSFGTDTQYF	TGCGCCAGCAGCTTCGGCACAGATACGCAGTATTTT
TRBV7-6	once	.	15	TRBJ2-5	CASSLGAYPQETQYF	TGTGCCAGCAGCTTAGGGGCTTACCCCCAAGAGACCCAGTACTTC
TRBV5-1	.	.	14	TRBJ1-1	CASSLGSMNTEAFF	TGCGCCAGCAGCTTGGGGAGCATGAACACTGAAGCTTTCTTT
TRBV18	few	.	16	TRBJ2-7	CASSPRLRGGSYEQYF	TGTGCCAGCTCACCGCGGCTTCGCGGAGGATCCTACGAGCAGTACTTC
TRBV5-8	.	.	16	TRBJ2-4	CASSFRLALAKNIQYF	TGTGCCAGCAGCTTTAGGCTAGCCCTAGCCAAAAACATTCAGTACTTC
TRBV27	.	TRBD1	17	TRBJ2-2	CASSLSGWTGGTGELFF	TGTGCCAGCAGTTTAAGTGGGTGGACAGGGGGGACCGGGGAGCTGTTTTTT
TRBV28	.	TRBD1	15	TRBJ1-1	CASRRDRGLYTEAFF	TGTGCCAGCAGGCGGGACAGGGGGCTGTACACTGAAGCTTTCTTT
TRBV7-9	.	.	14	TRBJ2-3	CAGTGSPSTDTQYF	TGTGCCGGAACAGGGAGCCCTAGCACAGATACGCAGTATTTT
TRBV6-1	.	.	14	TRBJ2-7	CASSDLGQGHEQYF	TGTGCCAGCAGTGATTTAGGTCAGGGGCACGAGCAGTACTTC
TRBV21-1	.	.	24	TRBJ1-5	CASSKAPRLASLKGVKSFNQPQHF	TGTGCCAGCAGCAAAGCCCCCCGTTTAGCGTCACTAAAGGGGGTGAAGAGTTTTAATCAGCCCCAGCATTTT
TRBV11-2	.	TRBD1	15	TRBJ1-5	CASSPGQVSNQPQHF	TGTGCCAGCAGCCCCGGACAGGTTAGCAATCAGCCCCAGCATTTT
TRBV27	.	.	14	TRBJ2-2	CASSLWRETGELFF	TGTGCCAGCAGTTTATGGAGGGAAACCGGGGAGCTGTTTTTT
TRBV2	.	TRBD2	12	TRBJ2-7	CASRDYNYEQYF	TGTGCCAGCCGGGACTACAACTACGAGCAGTACTTC
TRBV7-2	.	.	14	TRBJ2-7	CASSLVLPRGEQYF	TGTGCCAGCAGCTTAGTACTCCCTCGGGGCGAGCAGTACTTC
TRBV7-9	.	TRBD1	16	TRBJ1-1	CASSPGQGVMNTEAFF	TGTGCCAGCAGCCCGGGACAGGGGGTCATGAACACTGAAGCTTTCTTT
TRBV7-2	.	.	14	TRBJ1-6	CASSPRQVNSPLHF	TGTGCCAGCAGCCCCAGACAGGTTAATTCACCCCTCCACTTT
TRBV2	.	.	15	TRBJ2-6	CASSVRVSGANVLTF	TGTGCCAGCAGTGTTCGGGTGTCTGGGGCCAACGTCCTGACTTTC
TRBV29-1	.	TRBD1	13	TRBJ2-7	CSIQGANTYEQYF	TGCAGCATCCAGGGGGCAAATACCTACGAGCAGTACTTC
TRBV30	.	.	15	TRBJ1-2	CAWSLGIGGDYGYTF	TGTGCCTGGAGTCTCGGGATTGGAGGGGACTATGGCTACACCTTC
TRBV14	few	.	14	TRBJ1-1	CASSLRTDQAEAFF	TGTGCCAGCAGCCTTCGGACAGATCAGGCTGAAGCTTTCTTT
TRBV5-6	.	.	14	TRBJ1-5	CASSLSGIHQPQHF	TGTGCCAGCAGCTTATCAGGGATTCATCAGCCCCAGCATTTT
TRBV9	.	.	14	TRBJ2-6	CASSVQGGANVLTF	TGTGCCAGCAGCGTACAGGGTGGGGCCAACGTCCTGACTTTC
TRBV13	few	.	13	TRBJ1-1	CASSPRRGTEAFF	TGTGCCAGCAGCCCCCGCAGGGGCACTGAAGCTTTCTTT
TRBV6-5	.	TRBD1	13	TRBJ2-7	CASSYSQGSEQYF	TGTGCCAGCAGTTACTCACAGGGGAGCGAGCAGTACTTC
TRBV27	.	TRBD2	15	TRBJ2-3	CASSSSGRSTDTQYF	TGTGCCAGCAGTTCTAGCGGGAGGTCCACAGATACGCAGTATTTT
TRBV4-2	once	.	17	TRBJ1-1	CASSQDRAGVGNTEAFF	TGTGCCAGCAGCCAAGATCGGGCAGGGGTGGGAAACACTGAAGCTTTCTTT
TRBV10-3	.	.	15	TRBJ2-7	CAISESGDSAYEQYF	TGTGCCATCAGTGAGTCCGGGGATTCGGCCTACGAGCAGTACTTC
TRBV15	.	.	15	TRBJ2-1	CATSRGSPIGNEQFF	TGTGCCACCAGCAGAGGAAGCCCCATCGGCAATGAGCAGTTCTTC
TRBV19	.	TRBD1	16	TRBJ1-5	CASSTKDRRSNQPQHF	TGTGCCAGTAGTACAAAGGACAGGAGGAGCAATCAGCCCCAGCATTTT
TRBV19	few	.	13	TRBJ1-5	CATVDQGMQPQHF	TGTGCCACAGTAGACCAGGGAATGCAGCCCCAGCATTTT
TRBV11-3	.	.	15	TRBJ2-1	CASSPSGTTYNEQFF	TGTGCCAGCAGCCCTAGTGGGACAACCTACAATGAGCAGTTCTTC
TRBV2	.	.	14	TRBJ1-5	CASSDDRNNQPQHF	TGTGCCAGCAGTGATGACAGGAACAATCAGCCCCAGCATTTT
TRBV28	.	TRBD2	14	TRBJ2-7	CASNSGGSSYEQYF	TGTGCCAGCAACAGCGGGGGCAGCTCCTACGAGCAGTACTTC
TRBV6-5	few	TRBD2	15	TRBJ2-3	CASSYVAGSTDTQYF	TGTGCCAGCAGTTACGTAGCGGGGAGCACAGATACGCAGTATTTT
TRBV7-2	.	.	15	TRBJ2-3	CASSPGGRRGRLEYF	TGTGCCAGCAGTCCAGGGGGGCGGCGGGGACGGTTGGAGTATTTT
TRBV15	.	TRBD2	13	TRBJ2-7	CATSRWDYSSQYF	TGTGCCACCAGCAGGTGGGACTACTCCTCGCAGTACTTC
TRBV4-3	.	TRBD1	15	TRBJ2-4	CASSQEVAGGSIQYF	TGCGCCAGCAGCCAAGAGGTGGCAGGGGGAAGCATTCAGTACTTC
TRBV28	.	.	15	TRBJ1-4	CASSVSRVLNEKLFF	TGTGCCAGCAGTGTGTCCAGGGTTCTTAATGAAAAACTGTTTTTT
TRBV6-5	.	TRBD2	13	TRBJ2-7	CASSWGTKTEQYF	TGTGCCAGCAGTTGGGGGACTAAAACCGAGCAGTACTTC
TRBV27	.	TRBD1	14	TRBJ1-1	CASSSGGLNTEAFF	TGTGCCAGCAGTTCAGGGGGCCTAAACACTGAAGCTTTCTTT
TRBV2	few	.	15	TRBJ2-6	CASLAGAGGANVLTF	TGTGCCAGCTTGGCGGGGGCTGGTGGGGCCAACGTCCTGACTTTC
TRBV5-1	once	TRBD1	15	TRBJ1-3	CASSPRQGSGNTIYF	TGCGCCAGCAGCCCAAGACAGGGAAGTGGAAACACCATATATTTT
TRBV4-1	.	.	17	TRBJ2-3	CASSPEGTGSGTDTQYF	TGCGCCAGCAGCCCGGAGGGTACCGGCTCGGGAACAGATACGCAGTATTTT
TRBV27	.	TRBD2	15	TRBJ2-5	CATSAGERSQETQYF	TGTGCCACCTCTGCGGGGGAAAGGAGCCAAGAGACCCAGTACTTC
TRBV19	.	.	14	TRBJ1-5	CASSQGLSGQPQHF	TGTGCCAGTTCACAGGGTCTTTCGGGGCAGCCCCAGCATTTT
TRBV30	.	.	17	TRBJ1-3	CAWSVDRGTRSGNTIYF	TGTGCCTGGAGTGTGGATCGGGGGACCCGCTCTGGAAACACCATATATTTT
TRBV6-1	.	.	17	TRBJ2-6	CASSEVWSAHGANVLTF	TGTGCCAGCAGTGAGGTCTGGAGTGCCCACGGGGCCAACGTCCTGACTTTC
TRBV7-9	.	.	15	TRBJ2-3	CASSLVGQITDTQYF	TGTGCCAGCAGCTTAGTAGGACAGATCACAGATACGCAGTATTTT
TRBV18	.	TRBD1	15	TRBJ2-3	CASSPDRGGTDTQYF	TGTGCCAGCTCACCGGACAGGGGGGGCACAGATACGCAGTATTTT
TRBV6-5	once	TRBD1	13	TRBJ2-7	CASSWTGGYEQYF	TGTGCCAGCAGTTGGACAGGGGGCTACGAGCAGTACTTC
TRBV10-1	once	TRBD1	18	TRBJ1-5	CASSDADRGNVWNQPQHF	TGCGCCAGCAGTGATGCCGACAGGGGGAATGTCTGGAATCAGCCCCAGCATTTT
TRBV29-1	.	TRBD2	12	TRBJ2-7	CSVGLAAYEQYF	TGCAGCGTTGGACTAGCGGCCTACGAGCAGTACTTC
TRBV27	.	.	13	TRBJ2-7	CASSLGLAYEQYF	TGTGCCAGCAGTTTAGGTTTAGCATACGAGCAGTACTTC
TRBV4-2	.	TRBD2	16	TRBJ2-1	CASSPPGGFSYTEQFF	TGTGCCAGCAGCCCTCCGGGGGGGTTTTCGTATACTGAGCAGTTCTTC
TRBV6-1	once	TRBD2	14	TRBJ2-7	CASSGSGLADEQYF	TGTGCCAGCAGTGGATCGGGACTAGCGGACGAGCAGTACTTC
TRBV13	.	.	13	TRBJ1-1	CASRYGGLTEAFF	TGTGCCAGCAGGTACGGGGGGCTTACTGAAGCTTTCTTT
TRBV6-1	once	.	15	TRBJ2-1	CASSAKEGYYNEQFF	TGTGCCAGCAGTGCTAAGGAGGGGTACTACAATGAGCAGTTCTTC